This T cell receptor beta chain was sequenced in a study of blood T cell repertoires in COVID-19 (dated by TCRdb to 2018 to 2021). Context from the whole study: Samples from collaborators originated in the United States, Italy and Spain and spanned both the acute and convalescent phases of COVID-19. The repertoires were released in a freely available public database meant as a resource for research on the immune response to SARS-CoV-2. The samples were drawn from two sources: the first 160 participants of the ongoing ImmuneRACE study, and 950 to 1,500 subjects contributed by 6 global collaborators. Sample metadata almost always included a de-identified subject ID, COVID-19 status, age in years and sex. Subjects who had been exposed to COVID-19, were actively infected with it, or had recovered from it provided the deeply sampled blood TCRbeta repertoires that made up the dataset. The material from the prospective study consisted of cDNA or gDNA derived from T cells, B-cell-depleted T cells, or PBMCs. Where HLA class I and class II types were available, the types were taken from metadata supplied by the sample provider, not from assay-based typing.

Participants in the prospective study were enrolled through a virtual design, were aged about 18 to 100 years, and lived in roughly 25 United States geographic areas. In the prospective study, participants were assigned to cohorts based on the clinical history participants reported in a screening survey and a study questionnaire. Recovered participants in ImmuneRACE Cohort 3 were defined as having two consecutive negative NP/OP PCR tests, clearance from a healthcare professional, or resolution of symptoms. Each participant in the prospective study had whole blood, serum and a nasopharyngeal or oropharyngeal swab collected by mobile phlebotomists. Over a 2-month period, participants in the prospective study had the option of providing additional blood draws and questionnaires. Blood samples from the prospective study were shipped frozen or at room temperature prior to DNA extraction. Of note for this clone: The clone's antigen remains unknown. No base qualities exist here, and no much larger clone lies one base off it.

Broader findings and caveats from the paper: The quantity of clinical and demographic metadata differed by source and by participant and was supplied without curation.

The CDR3 contains 15 residues, cysteine and phenylalanine counted. This entry keeps only the CDR3 DNA: 45 bases, framed from base 1. V sheds 0 bases and J sheds 6 bases, leaving 13 bases between their ends. From a lookup of the germline V gene (reference sequence), CDR1 and CDR2 are MNHEY and SMNVEV. The immunoSEQ Assay, a bias-controlled multiplex PCR, was used to amplify TCRbeta CDR3 regions from genomic DNA. On the study's bioinformatics: Nucleated cell counts per sample were estimated from amplification of reference gene primers within the assay. Sequence reads were collapsed and filtered to measure the absolute abundance of every unique TCRbeta CDR3 rearrangement. For each sample, productive Simpson clonality was calculated as the square root of Simpson's diversity index over productive rearrangements. As stored in TCRdb, this immuneACCESS dataset retains in-frame rearrangements with V and J assigned. A fraction of the clones does not appear; measured against another copy, unresolved V genes explain less than half of the discrepancy, and the remainder lacks a known reason. V and J calls and clone size follow that table, whereas D and trimming were derived from the DNA. The sample yields some 330,000 clones; about nine tenths were counted once. Of the sample, around 4.6% falls within the top ten clones.

Source material: PBMCs or T cells enriched from blood (not recorded which). The source is a man under 40 who had recovered from COVID-19. The chain employs TRBV27 and TRBJ2-3; the D gene is perhaps TRBD2, from 7 matching bases. The nucleotide sequence is TGTGCCAGCAGTTTATCGGGGGGGCGGCTGGATACGCAGTATTTT. Its coded protein is CASSLSGGRLDTQYF.